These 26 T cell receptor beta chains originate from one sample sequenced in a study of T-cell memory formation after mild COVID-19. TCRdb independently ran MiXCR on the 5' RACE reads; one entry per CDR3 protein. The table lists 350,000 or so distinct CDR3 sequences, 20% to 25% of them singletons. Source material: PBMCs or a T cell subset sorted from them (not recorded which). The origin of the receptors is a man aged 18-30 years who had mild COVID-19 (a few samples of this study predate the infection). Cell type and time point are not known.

The CDR3 here is CASSFEGGNYGYTF. The CDR3 region has the DNA TGCGCCAGCAGCTTCGAAGGGGGCAACTATGGCTACACCTTC. The rearrangement links TRBV5-1 to TRBJ1-2, with 7 bases lining up with TRBD1. J lost 2 bases, V lost 2 bases, and 3 bases had no gene match. CDR1 SGHRS and CDR2 YFSETQ come from the germline V gene. CDR3 size: 14 residues.

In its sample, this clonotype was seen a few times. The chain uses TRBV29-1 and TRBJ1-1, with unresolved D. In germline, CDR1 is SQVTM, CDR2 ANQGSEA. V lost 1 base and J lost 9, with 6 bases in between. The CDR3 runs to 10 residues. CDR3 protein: CSVEAQQAFF. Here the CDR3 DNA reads TGCAGCGTTGAAGCGCAGCAAGCTTTCTTT.

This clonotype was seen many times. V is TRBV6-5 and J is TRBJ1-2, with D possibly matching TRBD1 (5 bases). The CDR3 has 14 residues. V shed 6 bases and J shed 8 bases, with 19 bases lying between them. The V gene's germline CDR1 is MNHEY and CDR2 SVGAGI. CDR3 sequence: CASSRNPVGGGYTF. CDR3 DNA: TGTGCCAGCAGCCGCAATCCTGTGGGGGGGGGCTACACCTTC.

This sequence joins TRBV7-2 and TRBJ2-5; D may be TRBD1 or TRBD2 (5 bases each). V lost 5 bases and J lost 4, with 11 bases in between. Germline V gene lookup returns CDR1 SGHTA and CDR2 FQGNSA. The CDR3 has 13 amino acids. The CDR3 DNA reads TGTGCCAGCAGCCGTGAGGGGTTAGAGACCCAGTACTTC. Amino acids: CASSREGLETQYF.

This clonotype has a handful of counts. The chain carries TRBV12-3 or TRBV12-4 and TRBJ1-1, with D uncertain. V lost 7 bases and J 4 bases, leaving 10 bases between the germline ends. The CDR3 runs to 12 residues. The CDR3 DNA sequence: TGTGCCAGCACCGCCCGTTCCACTGAAGCTTTCTTT. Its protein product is CASTARSTEAFF.

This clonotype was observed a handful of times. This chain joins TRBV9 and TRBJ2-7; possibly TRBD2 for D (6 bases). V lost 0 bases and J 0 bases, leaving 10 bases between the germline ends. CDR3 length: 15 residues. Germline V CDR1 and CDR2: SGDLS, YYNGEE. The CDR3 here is CASSVDGGTSYEQYF. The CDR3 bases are TGTGCCAGCAGCGTAGATGGGGGGACCTCCTACGAGCAGTACTTC.

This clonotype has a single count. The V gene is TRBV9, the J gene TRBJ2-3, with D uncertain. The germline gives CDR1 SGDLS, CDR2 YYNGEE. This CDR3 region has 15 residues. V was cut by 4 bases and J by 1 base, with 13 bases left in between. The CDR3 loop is CASSFTPSGTDTQYF. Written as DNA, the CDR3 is TGTGCCAGCAGCTTTACACCATCGGGCACAGATACGCAGTATTTT.

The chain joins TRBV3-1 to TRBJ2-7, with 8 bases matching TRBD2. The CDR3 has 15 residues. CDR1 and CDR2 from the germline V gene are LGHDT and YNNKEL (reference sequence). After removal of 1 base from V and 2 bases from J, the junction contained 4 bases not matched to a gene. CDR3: CASSQGELAAYEQYF. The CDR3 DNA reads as TGTGCCAGCAGCCAAGGGGAACTAGCGGCCTACGAGCAGTACTTC.

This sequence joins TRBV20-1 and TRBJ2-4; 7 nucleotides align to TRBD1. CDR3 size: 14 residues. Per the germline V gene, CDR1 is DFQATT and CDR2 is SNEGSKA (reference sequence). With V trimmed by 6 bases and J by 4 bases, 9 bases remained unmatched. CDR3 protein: CSASQTGRKNIQYF. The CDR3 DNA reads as TGCAGTGCCAGCCAGACAGGGAGAAAAAACATTCAGTACTTC.

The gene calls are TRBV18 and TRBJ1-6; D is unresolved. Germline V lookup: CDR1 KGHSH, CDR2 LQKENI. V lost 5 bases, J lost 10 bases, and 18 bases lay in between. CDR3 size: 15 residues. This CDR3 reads CASSSGQAARSPLHF. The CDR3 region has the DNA TGTGCCAGCTCATCCGGGCAGGCGGCTCGGTCACCCCTCCACTTT. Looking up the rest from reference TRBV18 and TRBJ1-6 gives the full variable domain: NAGVMQNPRHLVRRRGQEARLRCSPMKGHSHVYWYRQLPEEGLKFMVYLQKENIIDESGMPKERFSAEFPKEGPSILRIQQVVRGDSAAYFCASSSGQAARSPLHFGNGTRLTVT.

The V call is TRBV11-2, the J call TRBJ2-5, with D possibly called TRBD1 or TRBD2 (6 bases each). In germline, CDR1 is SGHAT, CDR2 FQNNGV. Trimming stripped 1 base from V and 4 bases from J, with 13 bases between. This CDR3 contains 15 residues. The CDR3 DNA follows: TGTGCCAGCAGCTTAGTAGTCGGGGGCCGAGAGACCCAGTACTTC. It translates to CASSLVVGGRETQYF.

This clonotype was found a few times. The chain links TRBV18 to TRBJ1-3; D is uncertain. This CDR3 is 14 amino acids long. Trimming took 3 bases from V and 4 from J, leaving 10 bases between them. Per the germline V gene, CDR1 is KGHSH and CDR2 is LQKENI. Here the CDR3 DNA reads TGTGCCAGCTCACCCGATGGGCAGGGAAACACCATATATTTT. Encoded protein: CASSPDGQGNTIYF. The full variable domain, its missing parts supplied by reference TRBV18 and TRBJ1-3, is NAGVMQNPRHLVRRRGQEARLRCSPMKGHSHVYWYRQLPEEGLKFMVYLQKENIIDESGMPKERFSAEFPKEGPSILRIQQVVRGDSAAYFCASSPDGQGNTIYFGEGSWLTVV.

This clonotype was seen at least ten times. The CDR3 DNA follows: TGCGCCAGCAGCCCTAGGGACTCTGGAAACACCATATATTTT. It encodes CASSPRDSGNTIYF. This chain uses TRBV5-1 with TRBJ1-3; unclear D gene. The CDR3 is 14 amino acids. Between the trimmed V and J ends, which lost 4 bases and 0 bases, there was a span of 8 bases. Germline V gene sequence: CDR1 SGHRS, CDR2 YFSETQ.

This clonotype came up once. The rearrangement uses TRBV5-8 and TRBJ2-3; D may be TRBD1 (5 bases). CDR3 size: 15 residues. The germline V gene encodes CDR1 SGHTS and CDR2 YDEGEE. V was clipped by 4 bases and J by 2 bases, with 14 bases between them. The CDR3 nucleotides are TGTGCCAGCAGCGATCGTAAGGGGCCCACAGATACGCAGTATTTT. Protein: CASSDRKGPTDTQYF. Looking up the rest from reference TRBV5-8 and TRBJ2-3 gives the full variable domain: EAGVTQSPTHLIKTRGQQATLRCSPISGHTSVYWYQQALGLGLQFLLWYDEGEERNRGNFPPRFSGRQFPNYSSELNVNALELEDSALYLCASSDRKGPTDTQYFGPGTRLTVL.

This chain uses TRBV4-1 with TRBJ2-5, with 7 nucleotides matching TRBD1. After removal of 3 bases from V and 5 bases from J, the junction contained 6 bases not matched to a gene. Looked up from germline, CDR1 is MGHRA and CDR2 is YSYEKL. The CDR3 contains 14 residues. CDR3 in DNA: TGCGCCAGCAGCCAGGAACAGGGGTCGGAGACCCAGTACTTC. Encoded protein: CASSQEQGSETQYF.

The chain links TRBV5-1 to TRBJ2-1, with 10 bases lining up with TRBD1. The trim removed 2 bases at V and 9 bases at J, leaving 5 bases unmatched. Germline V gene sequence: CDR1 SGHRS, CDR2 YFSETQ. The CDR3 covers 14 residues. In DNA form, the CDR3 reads TGCGCCAGCAGCTTCCGACAGGGGGCGCCTGAGCAGTTCTTC. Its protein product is CASSFRQGAPEQFF.

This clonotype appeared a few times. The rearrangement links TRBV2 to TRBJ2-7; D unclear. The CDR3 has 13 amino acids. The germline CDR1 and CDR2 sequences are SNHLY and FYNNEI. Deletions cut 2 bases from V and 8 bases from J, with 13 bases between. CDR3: CASSERTVLQQYF. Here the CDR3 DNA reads TGTGCCAGCAGTGAAAGGACGGTCTTGCAGCAGTACTTC.

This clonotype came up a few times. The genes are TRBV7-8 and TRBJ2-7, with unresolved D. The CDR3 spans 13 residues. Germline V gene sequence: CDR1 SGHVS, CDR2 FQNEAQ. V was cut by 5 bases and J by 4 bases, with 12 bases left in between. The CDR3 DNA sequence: TGTGCCAGCAGCGGGGATCCGAAATACGAGCAGTACTTC. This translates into CASSGDPKYEQYF.

CDR3 protein: CASSPTRGKSYNEQFF. The CDR3 DNA reads TGTGCCAGCAGCCCAACCAGGGGCAAGTCCTACAATGAGCAGTTCTTC. J is TRBJ2-1 and V is TRBV7-9, with D possibly TRBD1 on 6 matching bases. CDR1 is SEHNR, CDR2 FQNEAQ, per germline (reference sequence). The CDR3 runs 16 residues. Trimming took off 5 bases at V and 1 base at J, with 15 bases between the two ends.

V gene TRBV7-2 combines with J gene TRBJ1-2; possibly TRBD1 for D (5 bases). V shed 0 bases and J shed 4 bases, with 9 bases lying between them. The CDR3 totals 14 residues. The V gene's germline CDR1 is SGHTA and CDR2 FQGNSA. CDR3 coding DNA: TGTGCCAGCAGCTTAGCCCAGGGTCGCTATGGCTACACCTTC. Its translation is CASSLAQGRYGYTF.

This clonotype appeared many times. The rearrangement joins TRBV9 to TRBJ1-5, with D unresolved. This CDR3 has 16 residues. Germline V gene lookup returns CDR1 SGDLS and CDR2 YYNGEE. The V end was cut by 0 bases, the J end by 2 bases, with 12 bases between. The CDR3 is CASSVENGEGNQPQHF. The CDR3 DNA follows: TGTGCCAGCAGCGTAGAGAACGGGGAGGGCAATCAGCCCCAGCATTTT. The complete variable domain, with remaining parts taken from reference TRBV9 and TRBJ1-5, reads DSGVTQTPKHLITATGQRVTLRCSPRSGDLSVYWYQQSLDQGLQFLIQYYNGEERAKGNILERFSAQQFPDLHSELNLSSLELGDSALYFCASSVENGEGNQPQHFGDGTRLSIL.

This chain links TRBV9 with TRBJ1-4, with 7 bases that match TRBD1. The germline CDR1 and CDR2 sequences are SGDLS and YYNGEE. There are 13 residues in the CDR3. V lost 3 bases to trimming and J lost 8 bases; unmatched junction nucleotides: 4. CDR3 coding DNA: TGTGCCAGCAGCGGACAGGGCGGCGAAAAACTGTTTTTT. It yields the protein CASSGQGGEKLFF.

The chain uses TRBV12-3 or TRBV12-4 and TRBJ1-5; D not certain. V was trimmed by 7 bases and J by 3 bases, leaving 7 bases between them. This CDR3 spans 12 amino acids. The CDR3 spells CASTTSNQPQHF. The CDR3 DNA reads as TGTGCCAGCACCACGTCCAATCAGCCCCAGCATTTT.

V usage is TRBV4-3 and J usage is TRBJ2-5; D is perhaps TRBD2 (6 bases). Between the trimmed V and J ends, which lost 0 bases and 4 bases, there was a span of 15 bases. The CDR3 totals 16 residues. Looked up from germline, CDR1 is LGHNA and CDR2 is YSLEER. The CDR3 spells CASSQDGAMEGETQYF. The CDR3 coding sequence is TGCGCCAGCAGCCAAGATGGGGCGATGGAGGGAGAGACCCAGTACTTC.

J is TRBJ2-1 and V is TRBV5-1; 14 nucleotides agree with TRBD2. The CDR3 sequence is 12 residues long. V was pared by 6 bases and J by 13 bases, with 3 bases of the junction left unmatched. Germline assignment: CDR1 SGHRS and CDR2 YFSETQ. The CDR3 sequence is CASTGLAGGQFF. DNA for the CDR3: TGCGCCAGCACCGGACTAGCGGGGGGTCAGTTCTTC.

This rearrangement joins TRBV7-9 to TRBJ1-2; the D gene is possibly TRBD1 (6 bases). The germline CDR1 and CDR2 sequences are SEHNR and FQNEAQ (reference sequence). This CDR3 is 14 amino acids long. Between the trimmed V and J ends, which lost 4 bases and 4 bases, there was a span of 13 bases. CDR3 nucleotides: TGTGCCAGCAGCTCGGACAGCCAGCGCTATGGCTACACCTTC. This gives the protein CASSSDSQRYGYTF. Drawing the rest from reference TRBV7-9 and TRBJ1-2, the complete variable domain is DTGVSQNPRHKITKRGQNVTFRCDPISEHNRLYWYRQTLGQGPEFLTYFQNEAQLEKSRLLSDRFSAERPKGSFSTLEIQRTEQGDSAMYLCASSSDSQRYGYTFGSGTRLTVV.